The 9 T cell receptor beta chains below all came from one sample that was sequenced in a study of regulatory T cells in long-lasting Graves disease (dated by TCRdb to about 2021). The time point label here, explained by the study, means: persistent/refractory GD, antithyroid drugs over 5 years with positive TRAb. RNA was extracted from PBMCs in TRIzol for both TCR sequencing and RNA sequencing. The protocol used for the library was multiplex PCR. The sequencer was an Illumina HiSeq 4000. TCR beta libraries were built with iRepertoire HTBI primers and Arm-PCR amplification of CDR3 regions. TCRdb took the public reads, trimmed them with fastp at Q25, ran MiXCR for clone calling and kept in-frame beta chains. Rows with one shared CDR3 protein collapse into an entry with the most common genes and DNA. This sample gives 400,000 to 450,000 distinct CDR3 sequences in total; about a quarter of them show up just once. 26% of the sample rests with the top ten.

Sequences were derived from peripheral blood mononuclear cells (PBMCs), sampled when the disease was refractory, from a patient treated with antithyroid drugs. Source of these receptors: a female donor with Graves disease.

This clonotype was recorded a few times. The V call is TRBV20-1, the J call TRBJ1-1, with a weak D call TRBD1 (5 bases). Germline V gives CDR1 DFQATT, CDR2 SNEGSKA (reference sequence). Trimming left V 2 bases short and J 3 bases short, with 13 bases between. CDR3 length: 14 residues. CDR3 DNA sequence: TGCAGTGCTAGACGGGAGGGGACGTACACTGAAGCTTTCTTT. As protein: CSARREGTYTEAFF.

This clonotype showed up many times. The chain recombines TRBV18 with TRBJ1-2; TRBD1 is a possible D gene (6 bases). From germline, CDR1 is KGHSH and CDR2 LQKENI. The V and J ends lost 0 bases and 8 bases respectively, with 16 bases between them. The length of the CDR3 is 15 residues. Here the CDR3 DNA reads TGTGCCAGCTCACCACCGGACAGTCCCCCGAGAGGCTACACCTTC. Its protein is CASSPPDSPPRGYTF.

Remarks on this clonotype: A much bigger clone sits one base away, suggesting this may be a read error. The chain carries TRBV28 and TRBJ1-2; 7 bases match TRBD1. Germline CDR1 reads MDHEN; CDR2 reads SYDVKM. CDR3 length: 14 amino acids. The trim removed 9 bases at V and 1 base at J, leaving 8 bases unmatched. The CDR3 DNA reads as TGTGCCAGTAAGTTCCAGGGGGTTAACTATGGCTACACCTTC. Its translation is CASKFQGVNYGYTF.

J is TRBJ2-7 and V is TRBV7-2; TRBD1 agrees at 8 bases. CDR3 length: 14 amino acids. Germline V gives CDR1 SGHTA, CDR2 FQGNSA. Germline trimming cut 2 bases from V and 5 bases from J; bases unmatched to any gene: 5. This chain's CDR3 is CASSLRDRPHEQYF. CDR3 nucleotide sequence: TGTGCCAGCAGCTTAAGGGACAGGCCCCACGAGCAGTACTTC.

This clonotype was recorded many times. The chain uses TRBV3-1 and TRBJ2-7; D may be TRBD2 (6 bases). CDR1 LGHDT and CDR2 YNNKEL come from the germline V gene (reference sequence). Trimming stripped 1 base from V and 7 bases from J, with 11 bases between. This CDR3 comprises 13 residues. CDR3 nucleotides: TGTGCCAGCAGCCAAGTGGAGGGTAAAGAGCAGTACTTC. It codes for CASSQVEGKEQYF.

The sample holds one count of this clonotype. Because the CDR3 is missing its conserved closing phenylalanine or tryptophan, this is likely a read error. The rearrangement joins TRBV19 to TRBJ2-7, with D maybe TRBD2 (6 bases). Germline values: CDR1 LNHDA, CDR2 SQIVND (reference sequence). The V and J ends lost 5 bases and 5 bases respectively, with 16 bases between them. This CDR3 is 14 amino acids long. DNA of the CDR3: TGTGCCAGTAGTGACAAGGGAGGCTCGGACGAGCAGTACCTC. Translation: CASSDKGGSDEQYL.

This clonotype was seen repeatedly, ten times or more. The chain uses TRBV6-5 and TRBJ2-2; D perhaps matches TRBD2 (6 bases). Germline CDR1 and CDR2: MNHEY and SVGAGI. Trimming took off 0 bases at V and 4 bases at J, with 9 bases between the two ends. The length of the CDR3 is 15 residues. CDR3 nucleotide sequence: TGTGCCAGCAGTTACTCTACTAGCTCCACCGGGGAGCTGTTTTTT. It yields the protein CASSYSTSSTGELFF.

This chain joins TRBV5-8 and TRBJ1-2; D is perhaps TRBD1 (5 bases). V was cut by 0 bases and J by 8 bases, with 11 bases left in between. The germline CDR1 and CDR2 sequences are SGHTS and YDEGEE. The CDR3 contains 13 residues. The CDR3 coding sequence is TGTGCCAGCAGCTTGGTAGGGGTGGGCGGCTACACCTTC. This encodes CASSLVGVGGYTF.

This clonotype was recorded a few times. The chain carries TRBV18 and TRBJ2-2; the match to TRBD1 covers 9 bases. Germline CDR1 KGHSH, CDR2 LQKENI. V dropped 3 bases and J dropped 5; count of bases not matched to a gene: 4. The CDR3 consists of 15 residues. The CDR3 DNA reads TGTGCCAGCTCACCGCCGGGACAGGGAACCGGGGAGCTGTTTTTT. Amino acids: CASSPPGQGTGELFF.